One sample yielded the 2 T cell receptor beta chains listed below, sequenced in a study of blood T cell repertoires in COVID-19. This table comes from immunoSEQ multiplex PCR, and its TCRdb copy is limited to in-frame clones, with some not included. The data show a few hundred thousand clones, about 90% seen once. The sequencing input was PBMCs or T cells enriched from blood (not recorded which). These receptors were taken from a human donor in a cohort exposed to, infected with or recovered from COVID-19 (not recorded which). The donor label of this sample is uncertain.

The rearrangement links TRBV3-1 (or the pseudogene TRBV3-2) to TRBJ2-7; TRBD2 matches 8 bases. The CDR3 spans 15 residues. The V and J ends lost 1 base and 3 bases, in that order; junction bases with no gene match: 5. Germline CDR1 LGHDT, CDR2 YNNKEL (reference sequence). The CDR3 protein is CASSQGSGAYYEQYF. Here the CDR3 DNA reads TGTGCCAGCAGCCAAGGTAGCGGGGCCTACTACGAGCAGTACTTC.

CDR3 sequence (DNA): TGTGCCAGCAGCTTATTGGAGGGTTTCTATGGCTACACCTTC. This sequence encodes CASSLLEGFYGYTF. This chain connects TRBV7-9 to TRBJ1-2, with unresolved D. V was pared by 2 bases and J by 4 bases, with 11 bases between. Per germline, CDR1 SEHNR and CDR2 FQNEAQ (reference sequence). The CDR3 loop spans 14 amino acids.